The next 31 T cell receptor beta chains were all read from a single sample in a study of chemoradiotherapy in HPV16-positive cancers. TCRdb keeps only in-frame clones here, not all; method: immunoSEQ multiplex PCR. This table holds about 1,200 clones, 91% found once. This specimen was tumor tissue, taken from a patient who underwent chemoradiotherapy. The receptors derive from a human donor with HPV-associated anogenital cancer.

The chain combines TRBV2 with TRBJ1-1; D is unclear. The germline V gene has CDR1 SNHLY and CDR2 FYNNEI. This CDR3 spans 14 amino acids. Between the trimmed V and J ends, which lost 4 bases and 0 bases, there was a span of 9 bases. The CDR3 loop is CASSAQGMNTEAFF. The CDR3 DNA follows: TGTGCCAGCAGTGCTCAAGGGATGAACACTGAAGCTTTCTTT.

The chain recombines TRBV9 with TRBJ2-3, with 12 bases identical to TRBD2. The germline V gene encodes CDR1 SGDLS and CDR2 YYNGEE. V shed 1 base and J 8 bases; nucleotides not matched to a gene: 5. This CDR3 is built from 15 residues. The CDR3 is CASSVLAGGRVTQYF. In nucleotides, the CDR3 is TGTGCCAGCAGCGTACTAGCGGGGGGGCGTGTTACGCAGTATTTT.

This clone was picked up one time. Written as DNA, the CDR3 is TGTGCCAGCAGTGAAGGAGGTTTAGGGGCGGCCTCCTACAATGAGCAGTTCTTC. Its protein product is CASSEGGLGAASYNEQFF. V is TRBV6-1 and J is TRBJ2-1; a possible D gene is TRBD1 (5 bases). V was cut by 1 base and J by 0 bases, with 16 bases left in between. The CDR3 has 18 amino acids. The V gene's germline CDR1 is MNHNS and CDR2 SASEGT.

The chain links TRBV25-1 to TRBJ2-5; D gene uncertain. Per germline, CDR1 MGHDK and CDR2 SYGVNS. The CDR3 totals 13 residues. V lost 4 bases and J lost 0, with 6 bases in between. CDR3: CASSVTYQETQYF. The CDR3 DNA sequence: TGTGCCAGCAGTGTGACGTACCAAGAGACCCAGTACTTC.

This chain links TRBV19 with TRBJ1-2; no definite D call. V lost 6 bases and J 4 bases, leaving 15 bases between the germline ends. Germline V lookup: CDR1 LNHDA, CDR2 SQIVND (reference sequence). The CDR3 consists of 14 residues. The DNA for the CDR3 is TGTGCCAGTAGAGATAAGGGAAGGGCCTATGGCTACACCTTC. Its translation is CASRDKGRAYGYTF.

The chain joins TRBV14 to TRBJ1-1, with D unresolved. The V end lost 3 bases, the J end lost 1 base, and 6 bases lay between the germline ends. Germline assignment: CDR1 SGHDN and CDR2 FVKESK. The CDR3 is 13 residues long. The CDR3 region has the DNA TGTGCCAGCAGCCATAGACCGAACACTGAAGCTTTCTTT. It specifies CASSHRPNTEAFF.

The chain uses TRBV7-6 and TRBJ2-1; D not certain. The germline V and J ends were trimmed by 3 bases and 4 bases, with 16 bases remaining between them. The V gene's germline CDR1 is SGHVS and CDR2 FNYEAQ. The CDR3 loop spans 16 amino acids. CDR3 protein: CASSFRPLQEYNEQFF. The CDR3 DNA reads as TGTGCCAGCAGCTTTCGCCCTCTTCAGGAATACAATGAGCAGTTCTTC.

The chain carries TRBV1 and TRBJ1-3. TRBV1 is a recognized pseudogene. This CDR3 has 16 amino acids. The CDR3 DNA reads TGCACCAGCAGCCTTATTATTAGGTTCTCTGGAAACACCATATATTTT. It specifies CTSSLIIRFSGNTIYF.

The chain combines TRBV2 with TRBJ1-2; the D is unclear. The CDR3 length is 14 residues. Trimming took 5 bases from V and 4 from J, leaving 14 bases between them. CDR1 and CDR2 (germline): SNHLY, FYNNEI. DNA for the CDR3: TGTGCCAGCAGTCCCCCGGGCGGCCTCTATGGCTACACCTTC. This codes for CASSPPGGLYGYTF.

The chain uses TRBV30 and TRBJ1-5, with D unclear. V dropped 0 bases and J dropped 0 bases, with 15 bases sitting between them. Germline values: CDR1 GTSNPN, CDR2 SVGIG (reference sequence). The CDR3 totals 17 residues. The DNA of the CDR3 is TGTGCCTGGAGTGTAGGAGTTCTGGGTAATAGCAATCAGCCCCAGCATTTT. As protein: CAWSVGVLGNSNQPQHF.

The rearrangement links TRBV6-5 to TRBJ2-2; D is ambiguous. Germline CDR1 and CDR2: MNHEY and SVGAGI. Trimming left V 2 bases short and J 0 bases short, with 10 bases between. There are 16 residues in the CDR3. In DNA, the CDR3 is TGTGCCAGCAGTTACATCGAAACGGCGAACACCGGGGAGCTGTTTTTT. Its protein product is CASSYIETANTGELFF.

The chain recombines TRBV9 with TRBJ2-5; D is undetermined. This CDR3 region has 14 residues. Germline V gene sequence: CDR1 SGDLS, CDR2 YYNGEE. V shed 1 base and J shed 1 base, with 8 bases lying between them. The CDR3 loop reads CASSVTGLQETQYF. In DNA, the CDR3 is TGTGCCAGCAGCGTAACGGGCCTCCAAGAGACCCAGTACTTC.

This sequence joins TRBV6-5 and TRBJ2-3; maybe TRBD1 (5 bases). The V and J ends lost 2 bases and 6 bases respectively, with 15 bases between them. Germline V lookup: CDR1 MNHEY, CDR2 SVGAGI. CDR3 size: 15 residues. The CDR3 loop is CASSYAGQGWDTQYF. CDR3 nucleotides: TGTGCCAGCAGTTACGCAGGGCAAGGGTGGGATACGCAGTATTTT.

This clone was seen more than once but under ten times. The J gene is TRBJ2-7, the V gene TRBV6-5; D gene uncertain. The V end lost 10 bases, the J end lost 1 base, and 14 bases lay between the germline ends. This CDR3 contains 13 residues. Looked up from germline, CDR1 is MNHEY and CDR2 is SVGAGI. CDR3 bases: TGTGCCACTTCCCCATTGGGGTCCTACGAGCAGTACTTC. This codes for CATSPLGSYEQYF.

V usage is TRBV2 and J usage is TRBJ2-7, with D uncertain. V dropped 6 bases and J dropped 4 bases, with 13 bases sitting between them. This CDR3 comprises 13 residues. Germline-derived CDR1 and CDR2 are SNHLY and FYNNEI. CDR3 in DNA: TGTGCCAGCAGCAGGACGGCTCCTTACGAGCAGTACTTC. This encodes CASSRTAPYEQYF.

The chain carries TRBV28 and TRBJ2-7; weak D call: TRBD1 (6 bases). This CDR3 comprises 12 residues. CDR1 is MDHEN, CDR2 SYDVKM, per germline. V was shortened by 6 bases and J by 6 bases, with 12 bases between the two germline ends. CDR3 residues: CASRFRGGEQYF. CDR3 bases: TGTGCCAGCAGATTCAGGGGTGGCGAGCAGTACTTC.

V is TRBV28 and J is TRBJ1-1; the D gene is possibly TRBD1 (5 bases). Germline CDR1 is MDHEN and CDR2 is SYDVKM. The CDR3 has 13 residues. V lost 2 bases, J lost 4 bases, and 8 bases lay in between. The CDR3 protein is CASSLNGGTEAFF. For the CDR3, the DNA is TGTGCCAGCAGTTTAAATGGGGGCACTGAAGCTTTCTTT.

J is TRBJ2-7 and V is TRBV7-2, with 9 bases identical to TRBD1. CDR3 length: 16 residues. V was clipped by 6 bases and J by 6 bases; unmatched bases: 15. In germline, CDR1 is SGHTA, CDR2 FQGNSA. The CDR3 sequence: CASSYGRGTGITEQYF. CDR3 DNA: TGTGCCAGCAGTTACGGCAGGGGGACAGGGATCACCGAGCAGTACTTC.

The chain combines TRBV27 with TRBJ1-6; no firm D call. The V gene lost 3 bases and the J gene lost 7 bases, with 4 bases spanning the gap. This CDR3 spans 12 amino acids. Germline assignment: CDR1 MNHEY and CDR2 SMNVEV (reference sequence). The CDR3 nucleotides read TGTGCCAGCAGTTTCTGGAATTCACCCCTCCACTTT. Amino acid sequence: CASSFWNSPLHF.

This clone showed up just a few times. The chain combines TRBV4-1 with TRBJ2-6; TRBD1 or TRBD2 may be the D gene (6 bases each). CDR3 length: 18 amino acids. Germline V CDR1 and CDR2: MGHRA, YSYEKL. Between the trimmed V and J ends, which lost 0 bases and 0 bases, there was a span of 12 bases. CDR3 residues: CASSQEGGSLSGANVLTF. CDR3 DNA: TGCGCCAGCAGCCAAGAGGGGGGCTCCCTCTCTGGGGCCAACGTCCTGACTTTC.

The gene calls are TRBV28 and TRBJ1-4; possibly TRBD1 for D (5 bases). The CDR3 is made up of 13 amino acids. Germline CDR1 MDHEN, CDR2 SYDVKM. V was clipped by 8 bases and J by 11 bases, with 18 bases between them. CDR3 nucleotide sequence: TGTGCCAGCGAACTGCACCCCGGGGGTAAACTGTTTTTT. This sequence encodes CASELHPGGKLFF.

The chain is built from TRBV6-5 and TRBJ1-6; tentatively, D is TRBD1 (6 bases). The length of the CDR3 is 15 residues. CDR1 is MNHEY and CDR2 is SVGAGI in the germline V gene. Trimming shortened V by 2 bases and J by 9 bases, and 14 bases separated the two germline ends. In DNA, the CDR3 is TGTGCCAGCAGTTACGGGGGGGGCGCGGGTTCACCCCTCCACTTT. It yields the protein CASSYGGGAGSPLHF.

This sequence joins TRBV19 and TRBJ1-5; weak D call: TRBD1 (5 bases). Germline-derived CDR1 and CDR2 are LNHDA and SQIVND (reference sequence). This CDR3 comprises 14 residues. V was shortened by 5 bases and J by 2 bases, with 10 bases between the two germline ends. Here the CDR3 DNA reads TGTGCCAGTAGTTTTGACAGTCGCAATCAGCCCCAGCATTTT. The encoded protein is CASSFDSRNQPQHF.

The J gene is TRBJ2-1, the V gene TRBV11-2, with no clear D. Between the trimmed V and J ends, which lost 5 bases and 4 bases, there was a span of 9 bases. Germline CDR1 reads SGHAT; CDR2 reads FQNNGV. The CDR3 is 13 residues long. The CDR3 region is CASSQTEYNEQFF. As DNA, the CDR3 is TGTGCCAGCAGCCAAACGGAGTACAATGAGCAGTTCTTC.

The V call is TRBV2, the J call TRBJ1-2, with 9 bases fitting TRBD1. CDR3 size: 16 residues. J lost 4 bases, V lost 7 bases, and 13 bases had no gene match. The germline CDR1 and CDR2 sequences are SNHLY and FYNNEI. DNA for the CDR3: TGTGCCAGCACCGGAGGGACAGGGAAGTGGAGCTATGGCTACACCTTC. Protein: CASTGGTGKWSYGYTF.

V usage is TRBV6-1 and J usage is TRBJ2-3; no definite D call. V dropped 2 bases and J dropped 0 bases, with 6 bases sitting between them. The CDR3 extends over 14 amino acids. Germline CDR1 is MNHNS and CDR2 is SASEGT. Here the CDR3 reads CASSEQRSTDTQYF. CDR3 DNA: TGTGCCAGCAGTGAACAGAGGAGCACAGATACGCAGTATTTT.

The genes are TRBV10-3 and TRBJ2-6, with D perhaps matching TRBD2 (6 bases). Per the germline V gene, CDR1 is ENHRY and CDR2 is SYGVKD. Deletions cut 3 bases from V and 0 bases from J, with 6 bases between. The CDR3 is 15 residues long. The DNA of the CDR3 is TGTGCCATCAGTGACGGGGGCTCTGGGGCCAACGTCCTGACTTTC. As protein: CAISDGGSGANVLTF.

DNA for the CDR3: TGCAGCGTTACGGGGACGGAAGGAGGTGGCTACACCTTC. It yields the protein CSVTGTEGGGYTF. V is TRBV29-1 and J is TRBJ1-2; D possibly corresponds to TRBD1 (5 bases). In germline, CDR1 is SQVTM, CDR2 ANQGSEA. The CDR3 runs to 13 residues. Trimming pared 5 bases from V and 7 bases from J, leaving 17 bases between. Based on the CDR3 plus reference TRBV29-1 and TRBJ1-2, the full variable domain is SAVISQKPSRDICQRGTSLTIQCQVDSQVTMMFWYRQQPGQSLTLIATANQGSEATYESGFVIDKFPISRPNLTFSTLTVSNMSPEDSSIYLCSVTGTEGGGYTFGSGTRLTVV.

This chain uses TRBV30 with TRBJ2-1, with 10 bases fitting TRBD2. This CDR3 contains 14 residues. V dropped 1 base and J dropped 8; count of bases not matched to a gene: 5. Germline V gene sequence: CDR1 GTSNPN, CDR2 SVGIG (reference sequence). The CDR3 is CAWSDGAGGDEQFF. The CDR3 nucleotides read TGTGCCTGGAGTGACGGAGCGGGGGGGGATGAGCAGTTCTTC.

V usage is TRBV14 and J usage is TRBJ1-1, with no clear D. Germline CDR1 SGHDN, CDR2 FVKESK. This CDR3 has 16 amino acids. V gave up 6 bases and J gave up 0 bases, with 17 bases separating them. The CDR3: CASSPRPGQLNTEAFF. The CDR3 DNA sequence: TGTGCCAGCAGTCCACGACCCGGGCAGTTGAACACTGAAGCTTTCTTT. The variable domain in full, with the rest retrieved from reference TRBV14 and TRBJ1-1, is EAGVTQFPSHSVIEKGQTVTLRCDPISGHDNLYWYRRVMGKEIKFLLHFVKESKQDESGMPNNRFLAERTGGTYSTLKVQPAELEDSGVYFCASSPRPGQLNTEAFFGQGTRLTVV.

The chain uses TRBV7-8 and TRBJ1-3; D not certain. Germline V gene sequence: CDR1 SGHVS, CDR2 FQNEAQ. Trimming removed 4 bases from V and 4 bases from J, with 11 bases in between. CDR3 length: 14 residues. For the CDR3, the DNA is TGTGCCAGCAGCTGGCGGGGATCAGGAAACACCATATATTTT. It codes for CASSWRGSGNTIYF.